This TCR beta chain is drawn from a study of blood T cell repertoires in COVID-19. Germline values: CDR1 SGHRS, CDR2 YFSETQ. With V trimmed by 4 bases and J by 7 bases, 5 bases remained unmatched. The CDR3 is 15 amino acids. The method was immunoSEQ multiplex PCR; TCRdb's version includes in-frame clones alone and lacks a portion of them. The sample yields just over 200,000 clones, about nine tenths seen once. The source of this sequence is a man older than 75 with acute or convalescent COVID-19. Source material: peripheral blood. The chain recombines TRBV5-1 with TRBJ2-1; 13 positions match TRBD2. The CDR3 nucleotides are TGCGCCAGCAGCCCGGGACTAGCGGGAAGAAATGAGCAGTTCTTC. Translating gives CASSPGLAGRNEQFF.